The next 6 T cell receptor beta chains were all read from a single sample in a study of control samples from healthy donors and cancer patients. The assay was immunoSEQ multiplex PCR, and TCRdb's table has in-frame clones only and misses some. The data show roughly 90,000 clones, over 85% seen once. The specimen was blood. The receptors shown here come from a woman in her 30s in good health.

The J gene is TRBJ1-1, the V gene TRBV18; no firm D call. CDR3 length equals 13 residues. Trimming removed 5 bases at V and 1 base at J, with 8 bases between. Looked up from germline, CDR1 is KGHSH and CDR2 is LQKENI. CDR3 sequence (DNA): TGTGCCAGCTCAGGACGGTCGAACACTGAAGCTTTCTTT. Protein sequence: CASSGRSNTEAFF.

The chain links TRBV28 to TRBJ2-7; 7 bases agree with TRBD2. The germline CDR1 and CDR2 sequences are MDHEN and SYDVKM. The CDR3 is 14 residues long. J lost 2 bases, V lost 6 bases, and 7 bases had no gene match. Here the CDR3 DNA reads TGTGCCAGCAGGGGAGGGCGGACACCCTACGAGCAGTACTTC. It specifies CASRGGRTPYEQYF. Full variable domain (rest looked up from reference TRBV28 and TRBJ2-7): DVKVTQSSRYLVKRTGEKVFLECVQDMDHENMFWYRQDPGLGLRLIYFSYDVKMKEKGDIPEGYSVSREKKERFSLILESASTNQTSMYLCASRGGRTPYEQYFGPGTRLTVT.

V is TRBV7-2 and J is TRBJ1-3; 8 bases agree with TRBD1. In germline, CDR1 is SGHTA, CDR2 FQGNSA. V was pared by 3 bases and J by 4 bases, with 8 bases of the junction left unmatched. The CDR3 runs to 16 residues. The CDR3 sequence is CASSFRTGGLGNTIYF. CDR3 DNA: TGTGCCAGCAGCTTTCGAACAGGGGGACTCGGAAACACCATATATTTT.

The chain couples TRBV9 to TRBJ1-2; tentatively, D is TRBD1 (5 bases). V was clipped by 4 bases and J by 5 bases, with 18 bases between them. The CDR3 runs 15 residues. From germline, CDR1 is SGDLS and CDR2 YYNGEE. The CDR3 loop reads CASSSDWGEPYGYTF. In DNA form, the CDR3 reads TGTGCCAGCAGCTCGGATTGGGGGGAACCTTATGGCTACACCTTC.

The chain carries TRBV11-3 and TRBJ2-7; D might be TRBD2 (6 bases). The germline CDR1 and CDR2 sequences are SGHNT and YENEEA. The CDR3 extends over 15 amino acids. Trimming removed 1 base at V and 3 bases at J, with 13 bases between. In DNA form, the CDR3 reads TGTGCCAGCAGCTTAGGTGCTAGCGCCAGCTACGAGCAGTACTTC. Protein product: CASSLGASASYEQYF. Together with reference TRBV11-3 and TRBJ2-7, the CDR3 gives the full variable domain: EAGVVQSPRYKIIEKKQPVAFWCNPISGHNTLYWYLQNLGQGPELLIRYENEEAVDDSQLPKDRFSAERLKGVDSTLKIQPAELGDSAVYLCASSLGASASYEQYFGPGTRLTVT.

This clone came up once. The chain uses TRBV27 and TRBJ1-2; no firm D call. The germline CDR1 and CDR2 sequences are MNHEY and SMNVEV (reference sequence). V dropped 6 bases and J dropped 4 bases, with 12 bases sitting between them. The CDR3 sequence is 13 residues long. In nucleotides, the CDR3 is TGTGCCAGCAGCGAGGGCGGGATCTATGGCTACACCTTC. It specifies CASSEGGIYGYTF.